This T cell receptor beta chain was sequenced for a study of Tregs in tolerant kidney transplant recipients. CDR1 and CDR2 (germline): SQVTM, ANQGSEA. The CDR3 covers 14 residues. Trimming removed 4 bases from V and 1 base from J; junction bases left unmatched: 5. The table came from immunoSEQ multiplex PCR; TCRdb's copy has only in-frame clones and leaves some out. Here the sample spans about 81,000 clones, 90% to 95% being singletons. Mixed chimerism was transient after nonmyeloablative marrow transplants from related graft donors. The sequence came from a human patient who received a combined kidney and bone marrow transplant. The graft donor may be the source of some T cells. The sequenced sample was CD4+ T cells from blood (PBMCs), obtained 24 months after the transplant. The chain is built from TRBV29-1 and TRBJ2-3, with TRBD2 matching over 7 bases. The CDR3 region is CSVVGGDGTDTQYF. CDR3 nucleotide sequence: TGCAGCGTTGTTGGGGGGGATGGCACAGATACGCAGTATTTT.